Following are 4 T cell receptor beta chains from one sample sequenced in a study of shared clonotypes between healthy human individuals. Method: immunoSEQ multiplex PCR; TCRdb's copy keeps in-frame clones and lacks some. The sample lists nearly 750,000 clones, approximately 72% occurring once. The sequenced sample was memory CD4+ T cells sorted from blood. The sample's subset: CD45RA-negative fraction. The receptors derive from a woman in her twenties or thirties in good health.

The rearrangement links TRBV11-2 to TRBJ2-7, with 8 bases fitting TRBD1. This CDR3 is built from 15 residues. CDR1 is SGHAT, CDR2 FQNNGV, per germline. V was pared by 0 bases and J by 2 bases, with 3 bases of the junction left unmatched. The CDR3 bases are TGTGCCAGCAGCTTAGACAGGGGGCGAACCTACGAGCAGTACTTC. As protein: CASSLDRGRTYEQYF.

The J gene is TRBJ2-1, the V gene TRBV27; a possible D gene is TRBD2 (5 bases). CDR3 length: 15 amino acids. Germline loops: CDR1 MNHEY, CDR2 SMNVEV (reference sequence). Trimming removed 7 bases at V and 6 bases at J, with 19 bases between. CDR3 in amino acids: CASTSFGSVVNEQFF. CDR3 nucleotides: TGTGCCAGCACTTCTTTTGGTAGCGTGGTCAATGAGCAGTTCTTC.

The chain recombines TRBV23-1 with TRBJ1-2, with D uncertain. TRBV23-1 is reported as an ORF; its role is uncertain. The V end was cut by 6 bases, the J end by 6 bases, with 2 bases between. The CDR3 consists of 9 residues. CDR3 residues: CASRDGYTF. CDR3 in DNA: TGCGCCAGCAGGGATGGCTACACCTTC.

The chain has TRBV18 and TRBJ2-6; 11 bases agree with TRBD2. This CDR3 is 19 amino acids long. Germline-derived CDR1 and CDR2 are KGHSH and LQKENI. J lost 4 bases, V lost 6 bases, and 14 bases had no gene match. CDR3 loop: CASSRTGTSGLQGANVLTF. DNA for the CDR3: TGTGCCAGCTCGCGTACCGGGACTAGCGGTTTGCAGGGGGCCAACGTCCTGACTTTC.